This T cell receptor beta chain comes out of a study of blood T cell repertoires in COVID-19. Method: immunoSEQ multiplex PCR; TCRdb's copy keeps in-frame clones and lacks some. The sample records tens of thousands of clones, about 86% being singletons. V shed 3 bases, J shed 5 bases, and the junction held 6 bases outside the gene matches. The length of the CDR3 is 16 residues. Germline V gene lookup returns CDR1 SGHDN and CDR2 FVKESK. The V call is TRBV14, the J call TRBJ2-1, with 11 positions matching TRBD2. The clonotype comes from a man aged 35 to 55 with COVID-19, enrolled during active disease. Sequenced material: peripheral blood. As DNA, the CDR3 is TGTGCCAGCAGCCAGAGACTAGCGGGGCCCCACAATGAGCAGTTCTTC. Amino acids: CASSQRLAGPHNEQFF. Together with reference TRBV14 and TRBJ2-1, the CDR3 gives the full variable domain: EAGVTQFPSHSVIEKGQTVTLRCDPISGHDNLYWYRRVMGKEIKFLLHFVKESKQDESGMPNNRFLAERTGGTYSTLKVQPAELEDSGVYFCASSQRLAGPHNEQFFGPGTRLTVL.